What follows is one T cell receptor (beta chain) and its context. Produced via immunoSEQ multiplex PCR; TCRdb's table is partial and in-frame only. The profile shows 85,000 to 90,000 clones, roughly 91% of them singletons. The CDR3 runs to 15 residues. Trimming pared 4 bases from V and 0 bases from J, leaving 14 bases between. Germline V CDR1 and CDR2: SGHKS, YYEKEE (reference sequence). This sample is part of a study of control samples from healthy donors and cancer patients. Sequencing was carried out using PBMCs. This receptor was taken from a woman aged 50 to 60 with colorectal cancer. The chain is built from TRBV5-5 and TRBJ2-7; TRBD2 might be the D (5 bases). CDR3: CASSPDGESSYEQYV. The CDR3 DNA sequence: TGTGCCAGCAGCCCGGACGGGGAAAGCTCCTACGAGCAGTACGTC.